The source of this T cell receptor beta chain is a study of shared clonotypes between healthy human individuals. The overall study: Samples came from a couple of female and a few male donors aged 18 to 49. Three plates were used per donor for CD4 naive, three for CD4 memory, two for CD8 naive and one for CD8 memory. Whole-study findings and limits: Relative to their counterparts shared across all four donors, non-shared clonotypes exhibited diminished generation probabilities. Naive subsets usually exceeded memory subsets in estimated richness.

As for this clone: As yet, its antigen is unknown.

The CDR3 extends over 16 amino acids. Germline CDR1 reads SGHNT; CDR2 reads YYREEE (reference sequence). Germline trimming cut 0 bases from V and 5 bases from J; bases unmatched to any gene: 9. Some clones are missing from TCRdb's copy, which holds only in-frame ones; the method was immunoSEQ multiplex PCR. The sample lists around 550,000 clones; 90% to 97% were seen once. The V call is TRBV5-4, the J call TRBJ2-7; 9 nucleotides align to TRBD2. Material: naive CD4+ T cells sorted from blood. Subset: CD45RA+ positively selected. This receptor was identified in a woman aged 30 to 39 in good health. CDR3 protein: CASSLVPAGGRDEQYF. DNA for the CDR3: TGTGCCAGCAGCTTGGTTCCAGCGGGAGGTAGGGACGAGCAGTACTTC.